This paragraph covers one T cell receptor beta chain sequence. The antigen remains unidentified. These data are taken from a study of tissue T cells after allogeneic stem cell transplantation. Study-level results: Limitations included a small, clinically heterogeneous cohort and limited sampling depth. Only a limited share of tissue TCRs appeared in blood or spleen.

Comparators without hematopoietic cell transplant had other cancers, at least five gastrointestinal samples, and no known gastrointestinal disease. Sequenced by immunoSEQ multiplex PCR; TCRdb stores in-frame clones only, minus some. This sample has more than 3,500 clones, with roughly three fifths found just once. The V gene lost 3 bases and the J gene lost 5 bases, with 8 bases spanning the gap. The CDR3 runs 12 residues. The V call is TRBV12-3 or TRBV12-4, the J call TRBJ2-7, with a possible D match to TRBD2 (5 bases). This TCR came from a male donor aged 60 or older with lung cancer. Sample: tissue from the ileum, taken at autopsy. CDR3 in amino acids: CASSLSGHEQYF. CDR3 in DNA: TGTGCCAGCAGTTTGAGCGGCCACGAGCAGTACTTC.